Shown below are 20 T cell receptor beta chains from a single sample sequenced in a study of blood T cell repertoires in COVID-19. Clones were sequenced by immunoSEQ multiplex PCR, and TCRdb holds only the in-frame ones, with some missing. The sample holds roughly 69,000 clones, more than 75% seen once. Material: peripheral blood. These receptors were obtained from a man over 45 with active COVID-19.

The J gene is TRBJ2-1, the V gene TRBV15; 7 positions agree with TRBD2. The junction had 5 bases not matched to a gene; V was cut back by 2 bases and J by 7 bases. Germline V gene lookup returns CDR1 LNHNV and CDR2 YYDKDF (reference sequence). The length of the CDR3 is 14 residues. The CDR3 DNA is TGTGCCACCAGCAGACGGGAGGTTTGGAATGAGCAGTTCTTC. Protein product: CATSRREVWNEQFF. Full variable domain (remainder filled in from reference TRBV15 and TRBJ2-1): DAMVIQNPRYQVTQFGKPVTLSCSQTLNHNVMYWYQQKSSQAPKLLFHYYDKDFNNEADTPDNFQSRRPNTSFCFLDIRSPGLGDTAMYLCATSRREVWNEQFFGPGTRLTVL.

The chain recombines TRBV6-6 with TRBJ1-5; 9 bases align to TRBD1. The CDR3 length is 13 residues. J gave up 5 bases and V 5 bases, and 1 base lay outside the gene matches. Germline CDR1 is MNHNY and CDR2 is SVGAGI (reference sequence). The CDR3 reads CASSRDRDQPQHF. CDR3 in DNA: TGTGCCAGCAGTCGGGACAGGGATCAGCCCCAGCATTTT.

The J gene is TRBJ1-2, the V gene TRBV18, with D unclear. The CDR3 spans 11 residues. Germline-derived CDR1 and CDR2 are KGHSH and LQKENI. Between the trimmed V and J ends, which lost 3 bases and 5 bases, there was a span of 4 bases. CDR3 sequence reads: CASSPLYGYTF. The CDR3 DNA reads TGTGCCAGCTCACCCCTGTATGGCTACACCTTC.

V and J are TRBV27 and TRBJ2-1; TRBD2 matches 11 bases. Germline V gives CDR1 MNHEY, CDR2 SMNVEV (reference sequence). The CDR3 has 16 amino acids. The V gene end was trimmed by 8 bases and the J gene end by 3 bases; junction bases not matched to a gene: 9. The CDR3 nucleotides are TGTGCCAGCCTCCAAATAGCGGGAGGGGACTACAATGAGCAGTTCTTC. Residues: CASLQIAGGDYNEQFF.

V gene TRBV5-1 combines with J gene TRBJ2-7, with TRBD1 matching 9 bases. V trimming: 4 bases; J trimming: 5 bases; junction bases outside the gene matches: 10. The length of the CDR3 is 15 residues. The germline gives CDR1 SGHRS, CDR2 YFSETQ. The CDR3 nucleotides read TGCGCCAGCAGCCCCAACAGGGGGCGGCGGGACGAGCAGTACTTC. The encoded protein is CASSPNRGRRDEQYF.

This sequence joins TRBV2 and TRBJ1-5; 7 bases map to TRBD1. Unmatched junction bases numbered 4, after V lost 5 bases and J lost 0 bases. The CDR3 covers 15 residues. Germline-derived CDR1 and CDR2 are SNHLY and FYNNEI. CDR3 in amino acids: CASSPTGYSNQPQHF. The CDR3 DNA reads as TGTGCCAGCAGTCCGACAGGGTATAGCAATCAGCCCCAGCATTTT.

This chain links TRBV18 with TRBJ2-1; 8 bases are shared with TRBD2. The J segment lost 5 bases and the V segment lost 3 bases, leaving 9 bases of the junction unmatched. The CDR3 covers 16 residues. CDR1 KGHSH and CDR2 LQKENI come from the germline V gene. The CDR3 sequence: CASSPLGSGGNNEQFF. CDR3 DNA: TGTGCCAGCTCACCCTTGGGCAGCGGGGGAAACAATGAGCAGTTCTTC.

The chain employs TRBV20-1 and TRBJ2-3; weak D call: TRBD2 (6 bases). The germline V gene has CDR1 DFQATT and CDR2 SNEGSKA (reference sequence). Trimming removed 3 bases from V and 6 bases from J, with 13 bases in between. This CDR3 comprises 13 residues. CDR3 protein: CSASLPGADTQYF. The CDR3 DNA reads as TGCAGTGCTAGTTTACCGGGAGCCGATACGCAGTATTTT.

The gene calls are TRBV5-6 and TRBJ2-7; D may be TRBD2 (7 bases). The V and J ends lost 5 bases and 5 bases respectively, with 14 bases between them. This CDR3 region has 13 residues. Germline V CDR1 and CDR2: SGHDT, YYEEEE. In DNA, the CDR3 is TGTGCCAGCAGGCCGGGGGGCCAGAACGAGCAGTACTTC. The encoded protein is CASRPGGQNEQYF.

The chain uses TRBV28 and TRBJ1-6; 8 positions match TRBD1. Germline-derived CDR1 and CDR2 are MDHEN and SYDVKM. The CDR3 sequence is 16 residues long. Losses at the gene ends were 7 bases for V and 4 bases for J; bases not matched to a gene: 9. DNA of the CDR3: TGTGCCAGCATTTACCAGGGGGCGCGATATAATTCACCCCTCCACTTT. Its translation is CASIYQGARYNSPLHF.

This clone came up a few times. V is TRBV5-1 and J is TRBJ2-1; D ambiguous. V lost 3 bases and J 8 bases, leaving 6 bases between the germline ends. Germline CDR1 reads SGHRS; CDR2 reads YFSETQ. The CDR3 has 11 amino acids. CDR3 in DNA: TGCGCCAGCAGCTCGTCGGATGAGCAGTTCTTC. Translation gives CASSSSDEQFF.

This clone was observed a few times. The V gene is TRBV13, the J gene TRBJ1-2, with D perhaps matching TRBD1 (5 bases). Germline values: CDR1 PRHDT, CDR2 FYEKMQ (reference sequence). Trimming shortened V by 5 bases and J by 3 bases, and 19 bases separated the two germline ends. The CDR3 sequence is 16 residues long. Here the CDR3 reads CASSAWEDIRDYGYTF. The CDR3 coding sequence is TGTGCCAGCAGCGCCTGGGAGGACATACGGGACTATGGCTACACCTTC.

This sequence joins TRBV10-3 and TRBJ2-7; D unclear. The CDR3 runs to 13 residues. CDR1 and CDR2 from the germline V gene are ENHRY and SYGVKD. The V end lost 5 bases, the J end lost 0 bases, and 8 bases lay between the germline ends. As DNA, the CDR3 is TGTGCCATCAGTAACGACAACTCCTACGAGCAGTACTTC. This gives the protein CAISNDNSYEQYF.

The rearrangement links TRBV9 to TRBJ1-1; 7 bases line up with TRBD1. The J segment lost 4 bases and the V segment lost 2 bases, leaving 8 bases of the junction unmatched. CDR1 is SGDLS, CDR2 YYNGEE, per germline. This CDR3 contains 15 residues. The CDR3 bases are TGTGCCAGCAGCGTTGGACAGGCAGGGTCCACTGAAGCTTTCTTT. It yields the protein CASSVGQAGSTEAFF.

The rearrangement joins TRBV15 to TRBJ2-7; perhaps TRBD1 as D (7 bases). The CDR3 consists of 15 residues. Trimming stripped 0 bases from V and 4 bases from J, with 13 bases between. Germline values: CDR1 LNHNV, CDR2 YYDKDF (reference sequence). Here the CDR3 reads CATSRDRPGGYEQYF. DNA for the CDR3: TGTGCCACCAGCAGAGATAGGCCAGGGGGGTACGAGCAGTACTTC. The entire variable domain, with the rest obtained from reference TRBV15 and TRBJ2-7, is as follows: DAMVIQNPRYQVTQFGKPVTLSCSQTLNHNVMYWYQQKSSQAPKLLFHYYDKDFNNEADTPDNFQSRRPNTSFCFLDIRSPGLGDTAMYLCATSRDRPGGYEQYFGPGTRLTVT.

This clone was observed once. The chain couples TRBV29-1 to TRBJ2-1, with 11 bases lining up with TRBD2. V shed 7 bases, J shed 0 bases, and the junction held 2 bases outside the gene matches. Germline CDR1 reads SQVTM; CDR2 reads ANQGSEA. The CDR3 runs to 14 residues. The DNA for the CDR3 is TGCAGCGCTACTAGCGGGAGCTCCTACAATGAGCAGTTCTTC. The encoded protein is CSATSGSSYNEQFF.

This clone is a singleton in its sample. The chain carries TRBV5-4 and TRBJ2-3, with TRBD1 matching over 9 bases. Germline V gene lookup returns CDR1 SGHNT and CDR2 YYREEE (reference sequence). V shed 5 bases, J shed 1 base, and the junction held 5 bases outside the gene matches. The CDR3 length is 15 residues. The CDR3 here is CASSSQGAGTDTQYF. The CDR3 coding sequence is TGTGCCAGCAGTTCACAGGGGGCAGGCACAGATACGCAGTATTTT. Based on the CDR3 plus reference TRBV5-4 and TRBJ2-3, the full variable domain is ETGVTQSPTHLIKTRGQQVTLRCSSQSGHNTVSWYQQALGQGPQFIFQYYREEENGRGNFPPRFSGLQFPNYSSELNVNALELDDSALYLCASSSQGAGTDTQYFGPGTRLTVL.

V usage is TRBV5-1 and J usage is TRBJ1-6; D unclear. This CDR3 spans 17 amino acids. The V gene lost 0 bases and the J gene lost 2 bases, with 12 bases spanning the gap. CDR1 and CDR2 from the germline V gene are SGHRS and YFSETQ. The CDR3: CASSLDGGGAYNSPLHF. As DNA, the CDR3 is TGCGCCAGCAGCTTGGACGGTGGTGGTGCCTATAATTCACCCCTCCACTTT.

The chain couples TRBV24-1 to TRBJ2-1, with TRBD1 identical over 9 bases. Germline V gene data show CDR1 as KGHDR and CDR2 as SFDVKD. The CDR3 sequence is 17 residues long. V shed 4 bases and J 4 bases; nucleotides not matched to a gene: 10. The CDR3 DNA sequence: TGTGCCACCAGTGAAACCCTACAGGGGGCTGGTTACAATGAGCAGTTCTTC. It yields the protein CATSETLQGAGYNEQFF.

Here the CDR3 reads CASSFFSRVADTQYF. CDR3 nucleotides: TGCGCCAGCAGCTTCTTTTCCAGGGTTGCAGATACGCAGTATTTT. This chain joins TRBV4-1 and TRBJ2-3; TRBD1 is a possible D gene (5 bases). Germline CDR1 and CDR2: MGHRA and YSYEKL. CDR3 size: 15 residues. Trimming removed 5 bases at V and 4 bases at J, with 16 bases between.